This T cell receptor (beta chain) was obtained from a study of cytomegalovirus exposure and HLA in healthy donors. V lost 4 bases to trimming and J lost 3 bases; unmatched junction nucleotides: 0. The germline gives CDR1 DFQATT, CDR2 SNEGSKA (reference sequence). This CDR3 has 11 amino acids. Amplification used 60 Vbeta primers and 13 Jbeta primers. Using immunoSEQ multiplex PCR, the repertoire was profiled, and TCRdb retains in-frame clones only, with some absent. The table shows 130,000 to 150,000 clones, with 75% to 80% occurring only once. The source of this sequence is a young man in good health and CMV-seronegative. The specimen sequenced was PBMCs. The J gene is TRBJ2-7, the V gene TRBV20-1; 7 nucleotides agree with TRBD1. As DNA, the CDR3 is TGCAGTGCTACAGGGGGCTACGAGCAGTACTTC. This codes for CSATGGYEQYF.